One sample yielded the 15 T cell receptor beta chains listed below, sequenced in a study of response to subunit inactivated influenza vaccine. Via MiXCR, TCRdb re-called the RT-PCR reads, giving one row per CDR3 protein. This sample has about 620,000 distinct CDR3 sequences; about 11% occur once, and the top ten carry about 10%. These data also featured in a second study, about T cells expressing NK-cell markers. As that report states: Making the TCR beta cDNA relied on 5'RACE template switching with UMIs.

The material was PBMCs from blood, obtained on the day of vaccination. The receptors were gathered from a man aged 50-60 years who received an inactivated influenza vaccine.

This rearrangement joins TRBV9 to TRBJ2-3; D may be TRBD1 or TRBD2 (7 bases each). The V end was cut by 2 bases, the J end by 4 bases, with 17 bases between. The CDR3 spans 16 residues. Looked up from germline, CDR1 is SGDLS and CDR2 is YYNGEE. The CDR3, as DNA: TGTGCCAGCAGCGTTCTGGGAGGGGGCTATTCAGATACGCAGTATTTT. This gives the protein CASSVLGGGYSDTQYF. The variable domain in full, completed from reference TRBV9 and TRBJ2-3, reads DSGVTQTPKHLITATGQRVTLRCSPRSGDLSVYWYQQSLDQGLQFLIQYYNGEERAKGNILERFSAQQFPDLHSELNLSSLELGDSALYFCASSVLGGGYSDTQYFGPGTRLTVL.

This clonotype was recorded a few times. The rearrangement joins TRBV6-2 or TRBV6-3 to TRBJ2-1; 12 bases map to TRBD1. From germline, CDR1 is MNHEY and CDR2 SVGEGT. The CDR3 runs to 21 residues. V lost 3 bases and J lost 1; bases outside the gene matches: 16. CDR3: CASSYPRDRGRSDGSYNEQFF. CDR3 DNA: TGTGCCAGCAGTTATCCCCGGGACAGGGGGCGCAGTGATGGGTCCTACAATGAGCAGTTCTTC.

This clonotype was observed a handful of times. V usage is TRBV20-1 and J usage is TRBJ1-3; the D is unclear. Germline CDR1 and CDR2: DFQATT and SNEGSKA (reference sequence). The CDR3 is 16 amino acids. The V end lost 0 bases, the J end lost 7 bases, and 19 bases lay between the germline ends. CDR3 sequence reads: CSARDRRRNLGNTIYF. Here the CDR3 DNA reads TGCAGTGCTAGAGATCGGAGGCGGAATCTTGGGAACACCATATATTTT.

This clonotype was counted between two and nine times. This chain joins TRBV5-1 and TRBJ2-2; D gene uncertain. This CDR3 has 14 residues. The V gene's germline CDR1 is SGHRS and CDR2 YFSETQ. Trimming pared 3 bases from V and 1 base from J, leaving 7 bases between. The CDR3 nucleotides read TGCGCCAGCAGCTCGGAAGGGAACACCGGGGAGCTGTTTTTT. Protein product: CASSSEGNTGELFF.

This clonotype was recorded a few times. For the CDR3, the DNA is TGTGCCAGCAGCGTGGGGACCGCCCCATCCTACGAGCAGTACTTC. Amino acids: CASSVGTAPSYEQYF. The genes are TRBV9 and TRBJ2-7; D might be TRBD1 or TRBD2, each matching 5 bases. The ends were cut back, 2 bases at V and 1 base at J, with 13 bases in the middle. Per germline, CDR1 SGDLS and CDR2 YYNGEE. CDR3 length: 15 residues. Complete variable domain (other parts from reference TRBV9 and TRBJ2-7): DSGVTQTPKHLITATGQRVTLRCSPRSGDLSVYWYQQSLDQGLQFLIQYYNGEERAKGNILERFSAQQFPDLHSELNLSSLELGDSALYFCASSVGTAPSYEQYFGPGTRLTVT.

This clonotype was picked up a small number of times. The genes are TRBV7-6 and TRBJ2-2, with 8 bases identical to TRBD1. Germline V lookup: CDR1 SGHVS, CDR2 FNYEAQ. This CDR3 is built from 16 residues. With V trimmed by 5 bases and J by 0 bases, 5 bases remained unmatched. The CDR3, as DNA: TGTGCCAGCAGCCCAGGGACAGGAACGAACACCGGGGAGCTGTTTTTT. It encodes CASSPGTGTNTGELFF.

CDR3 sequence reads: CSARAGEYEQFF. In nucleotides, the CDR3 is TGCAGTGCTAGAGCGGGAGAGTATGAGCAGTTCTTC. V gene TRBV20-1 combines with J gene TRBJ2-1; TRBD2 might be the D (6 bases). Per the germline V gene, CDR1 is DFQATT and CDR2 is SNEGSKA (reference sequence). V was trimmed by 1 base and J by 8 bases, leaving 9 bases between them. The CDR3 loop spans 12 amino acids.

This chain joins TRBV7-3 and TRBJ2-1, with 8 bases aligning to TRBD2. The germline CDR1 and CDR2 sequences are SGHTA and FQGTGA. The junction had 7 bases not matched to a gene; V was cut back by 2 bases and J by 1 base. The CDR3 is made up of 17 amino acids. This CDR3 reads CASSLSSSGKSYNEQFF. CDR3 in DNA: TGTGCCAGCAGCTTATCGAGTAGCGGGAAATCCTACAATGAGCAGTTCTTC.

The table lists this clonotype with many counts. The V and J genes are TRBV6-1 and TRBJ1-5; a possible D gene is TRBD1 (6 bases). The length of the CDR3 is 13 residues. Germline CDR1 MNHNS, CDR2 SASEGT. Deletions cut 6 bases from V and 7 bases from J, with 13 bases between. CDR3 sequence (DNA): TGTGCCAGCAGAAAGGGCAGGGGACAGCCCCAGCATTTT. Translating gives CASRKGRGQPQHF.

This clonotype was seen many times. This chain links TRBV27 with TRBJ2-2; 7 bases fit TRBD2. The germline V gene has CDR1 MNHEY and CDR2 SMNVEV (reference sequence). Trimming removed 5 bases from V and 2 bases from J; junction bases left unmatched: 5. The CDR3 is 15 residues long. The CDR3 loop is CASSPTSLNTGELFF. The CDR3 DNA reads TGTGCCAGCAGTCCGACTAGCCTTAACACCGGGGAGCTGTTTTTT.

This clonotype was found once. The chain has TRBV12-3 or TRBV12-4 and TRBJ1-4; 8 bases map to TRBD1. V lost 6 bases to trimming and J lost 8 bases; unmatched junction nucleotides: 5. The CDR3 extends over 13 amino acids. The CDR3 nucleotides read TGTGCCAGCAGCGGACAGGGTGTCGAAAAACTGTTTTTT. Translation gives CASSGQGVEKLFF.

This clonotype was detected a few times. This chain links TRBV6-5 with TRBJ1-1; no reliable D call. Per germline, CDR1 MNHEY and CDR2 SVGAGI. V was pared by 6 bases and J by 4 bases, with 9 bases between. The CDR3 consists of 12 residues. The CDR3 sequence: CASRTVGTEAFF. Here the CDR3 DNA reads TGTGCCAGCAGGACGGTGGGCACTGAAGCTTTCTTT.

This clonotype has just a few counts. The CDR3, as DNA: TGTGCCATCAATAGACAGGGACAGGGTAGCAATCAGCCCCAGCATTTT. Protein product: CAINRQGQGSNQPQHF. The J gene is TRBJ1-5, the V gene TRBV28; TRBD1 matches at 9 bases. Germline CDR1 and CDR2: MDHEN and SYDVKM. V lost 10 bases and J lost 0; bases outside the gene matches: 10. This CDR3 is built from 16 residues.

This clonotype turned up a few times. Here the CDR3 DNA reads TGTGCCAGCAGTTACTCGTCGGGCAGGTCCGAGCAGTACTTC. It yields the protein CASSYSSGRSEQYF. The chain joins TRBV6-5 to TRBJ2-7; D unclear. There are 14 residues in the CDR3. With 0 bases removed from V and 6 bases from J, the gap between germline ends came to 12 bases. Germline V gives CDR1 MNHEY, CDR2 SVGAGI.

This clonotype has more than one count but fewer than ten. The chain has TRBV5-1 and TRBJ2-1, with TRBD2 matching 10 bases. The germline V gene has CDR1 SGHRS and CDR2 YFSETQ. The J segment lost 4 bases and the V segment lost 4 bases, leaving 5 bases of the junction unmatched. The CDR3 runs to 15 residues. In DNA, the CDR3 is TGCGCCAGCAGCCATAGCGGGGGGATATACAATGAGCAGTTCTTC. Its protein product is CASSHSGGIYNEQFF.